Presented here are 17 T cell receptor beta chains from one specimen sequenced in a study of radiotherapy plus CTLA-4 blockade in lung cancer. Sequencing used immunoSEQ multiplex PCR; TCRdb keeps in-frame clones, though not all of them. The sample lists around 44,000 clones, 75% to 90% seen once, with over 15% in the top ten. Here the sequenced sample was peripheral blood, taken from a patient treated with radiotherapy plus ipilimumab. These TCRs come from a human donor with non-small cell lung cancer that progressed on radiotherapy plus ipilimumab. Some clones in this sample may be carry-over from other donors' samples.

The V call is TRBV27, the J call TRBJ2-1; the D is unclear. Trimming took 5 bases from V and 1 from J, leaving 6 bases between them. From germline, CDR1 is MNHEY and CDR2 SMNVEV (reference sequence). There are 13 residues in the CDR3. The CDR3 reads CASSPKSYNEQFF. CDR3 sequence (DNA): TGTGCCAGCAGTCCTAAGTCCTACAATGAGCAGTTCTTC.

V usage is TRBV28 and J usage is TRBJ1-6; tentative D call: TRBD1 (5 bases). V was cut by 1 base and J by 8 bases, with 24 bases left in between. The CDR3 spans 19 residues. CDR1 and CDR2 (germline): MDHEN, SYDVKM. As DNA, the CDR3 is TGTGCCAGCAGTTTATCGGGAGGGTTGGGGACCCTATCGGATTCACCCCTCCACTTT. This codes for CASSLSGGLGTLSDSPLHF.

This clone was observed once. The chain has TRBV7-3 and TRBJ2-3; 10 bases align to TRBD2. CDR3 length: 16 residues. Trimming removed 4 bases from V and 5 bases from J; junction bases left unmatched: 9. The germline V gene encodes CDR1 SGHTA and CDR2 FQGTGA. The CDR3 spells CASSSLSGGALDTQYF. CDR3 in DNA: TGTGCCAGCAGCTCCCTCAGCGGGGGGGCTCTAGATACGCAGTATTTT. The complete variable domain, with remaining parts taken from reference TRBV7-3 and TRBJ2-3, reads GAGVSQTPSNKVTEKGKYVELRCDPISGHTALYWYRQSLGQGPEFLIYFQGTGAADDSGLPNDRFFAVRPEGSVSTLKIQRTERGDSAVYLCASSSLSGGALDTQYFGPGTRLTVL.

The rearrangement joins TRBV6-5 to TRBJ2-2, with 8 nucleotides matching TRBD1. With V trimmed by 7 bases and J by 7 bases, 5 bases remained unmatched. CDR3 size: 13 residues. Germline CDR1 reads MNHEY; CDR2 reads SVGAGI. CDR3 loop: CASTGGAHGELFF. The CDR3 nucleotides read TGTGCCAGCACAGGGGGCGCACACGGGGAGCTGTTTTTT.

The chain joins TRBV18 to TRBJ1-4; D is undetermined. V lost 5 bases and J lost 3, with 16 bases in between. The germline V gene has CDR1 KGHSH and CDR2 LQKENI. This CDR3 comprises 16 residues. The CDR3 is CASSTALSGANEKLFF. The CDR3 coding sequence is TGTGCCAGCTCAACAGCACTCTCCGGGGCTAATGAAAAACTGTTTTTT.

The V gene is TRBV5-4, the J gene TRBJ2-6; D is undetermined. The CDR3 loop spans 15 amino acids. The V end lost 0 bases, the J end lost 1 base, and 5 bases lay between the germline ends. Germline CDR1 SGHNT, CDR2 YYREEE (reference sequence). The CDR3 sequence: CASSLGRSGANVLTF. The CDR3 nucleotides are TGTGCCAGCAGCTTGGGTCGGTCTGGGGCCAACGTCCTGACTTTC. The full variable domain, rest sourced from reference TRBV5-4 and TRBJ2-6, is ETGVTQSPTHLIKTRGQQVTLRCSSQSGHNTVSWYQQALGQGPQFIFQYYREEENGRGNFPPRFSGLQFPNYSSELNVNALELDDSALYLCASSLGRSGANVLTFGAGSRLTVL.

In this sample, this clone turned up once. The chain joins TRBV5-1 to TRBJ1-1; the match to TRBD1 covers 8 bases. The length of the CDR3 is 15 residues. Germline assignment: CDR1 SGHRS and CDR2 YFSETQ. After removal of 1 base from V and 2 bases from J, the junction contained 4 bases not matched to a gene. This CDR3 reads CASSLWTGTNTEAFF. DNA of the CDR3: TGCGCCAGCAGCTTGTGGACAGGGACTAACACTGAAGCTTTCTTT.

This chain uses TRBV6-1 with TRBJ1-2; 11 bases match TRBD1. The J segment lost 7 bases and the V segment lost 6 bases, leaving 4 bases of the junction unmatched. CDR1 and CDR2 from the germline V gene are MNHNS and SASEGT. This CDR3 comprises 13 residues. The DNA of the CDR3 is TGTGCCAGCAGAGGACAGGGGGCAAGTGGCTACACCTTC. Encoded protein: CASRGQGASGYTF.

This chain joins TRBV30 and TRBJ2-1, with TRBD2 matching over 10 bases. The trim removed 3 bases at V and 7 bases at J, leaving 9 bases unmatched. This CDR3 spans 15 amino acids. Germline values: CDR1 GTSNPN, CDR2 SVGIG (reference sequence). The CDR3 DNA is TGTGCCTGGAGGATTCTAGCGGGAGTAAGGAATGAGCAGTTCTTC. It translates to CAWRILAGVRNEQFF.

This chain links TRBV10-3 with TRBJ1-4; 9 bases line up with TRBD1. The CDR3 has 14 residues. Trimming removed 6 bases from V and 6 bases from J; junction bases left unmatched: 5. The germline V gene has CDR1 ENHRY and CDR2 SYGVKD. The CDR3 loop reads CAIRGQGRDEKLFF. The CDR3 region has the DNA TGTGCCATCAGGGGACAGGGTCGCGATGAAAAACTGTTTTTT.

This chain uses TRBV5-1 with TRBJ2-5; D may be TRBD2 (5 bases). The CDR3 consists of 13 residues. Per germline, CDR1 SGHRS and CDR2 YFSETQ. V was clipped by 0 bases and J by 4 bases, with 7 bases between them. The CDR3 bases are TGCGCCAGCAGCTTGGCCGAGGGAGAGACCCAGTACTTC. Its protein product is CASSLAEGETQYF.

The genes are TRBV9 and TRBJ2-7, with D maybe TRBD2 (6 bases). Germline CDR1 SGDLS, CDR2 YYNGEE. The ends were cut back, 3 bases at V and 0 bases at J, with 13 bases in the middle. The CDR3 runs to 15 residues. CDR3 sequence reads: CASSASGVSSYEQYF. The CDR3 coding sequence is TGTGCCAGCAGCGCGTCGGGGGTGAGCTCCTACGAGCAGTACTTC.

The rearrangement uses TRBV7-7 and TRBJ2-2, with D unclear. Trimming removed 5 bases at V and 6 bases at J, with 16 bases between. Germline lookup yields CDR1 SSHAT and CDR2 FNYEAQ (reference sequence). The CDR3 loop spans 15 amino acids. CDR3 nucleotides: TGTGCCAGCAGCCCAACTGTTCGCCTAGCCGGGGAGCTGTTTTTT. Translating it yields CASSPTVRLAGELFF.

The CDR3 sequence: CASSLKGYEQYF. The CDR3 DNA reads TGTGCCAGCAGCTTGAAGGGGTACGAGCAGTACTTC. The chain uses TRBV5-6 and TRBJ2-7, with a possible D match to TRBD1 (5 bases). The CDR3 has 12 amino acids. V was pared by 1 base and J by 4 bases, with 6 bases between. Germline V lookup: CDR1 SGHDT, CDR2 YYEEEE.

V is TRBV5-1 and J is TRBJ1-1; TRBD1 matches at 8 bases. The CDR3 contains 16 residues. V dropped 0 bases and J dropped 4; count of bases not matched to a gene: 8. Germline V lookup: CDR1 SGHRS, CDR2 YFSETQ. The CDR3 nucleotides are TGCGCCAGCAGCTTGGGGGCAGGGGGCCGGGGCACTGAAGCTTTCTTT. This translates into CASSLGAGGRGTEAFF.

The chain is built from TRBV7-2 and TRBJ1-2, with 10 bases that match TRBD1. Per the germline V gene, CDR1 is SGHTA and CDR2 is FQGNSA. This CDR3 is built from 15 residues. V gave up 1 base and J gave up 3 bases; unmatched junction bases: 2. The CDR3 loop reads CASSLEGQGYYGYTF. CDR3 DNA: TGTGCCAGCAGCTTAGAGGGACAGGGGTACTATGGCTACACCTTC.

This chain connects TRBV7-3 to TRBJ2-2; D gene unclear. CDR3 length equals 12 residues. Trimming shortened V by 5 bases and J by 3 bases, and 4 bases separated the two germline ends. Germline V gives CDR1 SGHTA, CDR2 FQGTGA. CDR3 protein: CASSPDTGELFF. The CDR3 DNA is TGTGCCAGCAGCCCCGACACCGGGGAGCTGTTTTTT. Full variable domain (missing parts from reference TRBV7-3 and TRBJ2-2): GAGVSQTPSNKVTEKGKYVELRCDPISGHTALYWYRQSLGQGPEFLIYFQGTGAADDSGLPNDRFFAVRPEGSVSTLKIQRTERGDSAVYLCASSPDTGELFFGEGSRLTVL.